This TCR beta chain comes out of a study of Tregs in tolerant kidney transplant recipients (dated by TCRdb to the late 2010s). For the wider study: TCRbeta sequencing was used in the study to identify donor-specific regulatory T cells before combined kidney and bone marrow transplantation, and the identified cells were then tracked after transplant. In a few healthy controls, several methods of expanding Tregs specific for an allogeneic donor were compared by TCRbeta repertoire sequencing.

The research as a whole found: Biological reproducibility was not examined directly, but technical replication error appeared to be minimal. Expanding Tregs with activated donor B cells appeared to identify the most biologically relevant and donor-specific TCRbeta repertoire. The study was limited by small patient numbers, and the findings need validation in larger populations and under other immunosuppression protocols.

On this clone itself: The antigen it binds to is not known. Per-nucleotide qualities are absent, and no much larger clonotype sits a single base away.

The germline V gene (reference sequence) gives CDR1 as GTSNPN and CDR2 as SVGIG. The CDR3 sequence holds 12 residues, the cysteine and phenylalanine included. Only the CDR3 DNA stays, 36 bases, in frame from base 1. Trimming removed 0 bases from V and 6 bases from J, leaving 8 bases between the germline ends. Thawed PBMCs were FACS-sorted into unstimulated Tregs (CD4+CD25+CD127-), CD4+ non-Tregs (CD4+CD25-), CD4 cells and CD8 cells. Blood from healthy controls was obtained either from healthy volunteers or as purchased buffy coats. Healthy control blood was processed to PBMCs by Ficoll density gradient and cryopreserved, and patient PBMCs were collected before and after transplant. For TCRbeta CDR3 sequencing, genomic DNA was extracted from sorted cells using the QIAGEN DNeasy Blood and Tissue Kit. High-throughput TCRbeta CDR3 sequencing, which included PCR amplification with bias correction and internal controls, was done commercially through immunoSEQ. On the study's bioinformatics: A unique productive TCRbeta sequence was defined by the CDR3 nucleotide sequence when primers matched, and otherwise by the CDR3 amino acid sequence together with the Vbeta and Jbeta genes. As a correction for sorting error, sequences shared between sorted populations at a frequency ratio of 2:1 or less were discarded, and the remaining shared sequences were assigned to the higher population. Sequences were defined as donor-reactive when expanded at least 5-fold in CFSE-low cells versus unstimulated cells and present at a frequency of at least 0.01% in CFSE-low cells. Repertoire divergence was quantified by Jensen-Shannon divergence calculated from the top 100 TCRbeta sequences ranked by frequency. For samples with multiple sequencing runs, sorting error was corrected in each run separately before the runs were combined. Held by TCRdb, this immuneACCESS table contains in-frame sequences only and omits some clones. Under half of the omission traces to an unresolved V gene where checked; the cause of the rest is unknown. The V and J calls and the clone size are those of that table, but D and trimming were determined from the DNA. The table for this sample lists about 240,000 clones; 65% to 85% of them were counted only once. About 0.64% of the sample is taken by the ten largest.

Sequencing input: CD4+ T cells from blood. The TCR was taken from a human donor in good health. Recombination linked TRBV30 to TRBJ1-2, with the identity of the D gene unclear. The DNA sequence follows: TGTGCCTGGAGTGTTAACGGGGATGGCTACACCTTC. It is translated as CAWSVNGDGYTF.